This T cell receptor beta chain was retrieved from a study of technical replicates of blood from several donors (dated by TCRdb to 2015 to 2018). V loses 6 bases, J loses 4 bases, and the germline ends lie 15 bases apart. The germline V gene sets CDR1 to MNHEY and CDR2 to SVGAGI. Counted from cysteine to phenylalanine, this CDR3 has 14 amino acids. The read is trimmed to its CDR3 DNA, 42 bases read in frame from base 1. This clone is a singleton in its sample. Its specific antigen is unknown. Qualities for individual bases were not recorded, and no much larger clone is one base off. The library was built by means of the immunoSEQ multiplex PCR assay. TCRdb carries this immuneACCESS record with in-frame sequences only. Its versions omit some clonotypes, under half of them owing to an unresolved V gene in the studies checked, with the rest unexplained. The sample contains 55,000 to 75,000 clones, about nine tenths of them found a single time. The ten top clones hold 0.42% of the sample.

This chain is built from TRBV6-5 and TRBJ1-2; the D segment could be TRBD1, given 6 matching bases. The source material was T cells isolated from PBMCs. The origin of this receptor is a human donor in good health. The DNA sequence is TGTGCCAGCAGCCTTACAGGGACCCTCTATGGCTACACCTTC. Its protein product is CASSLTGTLYGYTF.